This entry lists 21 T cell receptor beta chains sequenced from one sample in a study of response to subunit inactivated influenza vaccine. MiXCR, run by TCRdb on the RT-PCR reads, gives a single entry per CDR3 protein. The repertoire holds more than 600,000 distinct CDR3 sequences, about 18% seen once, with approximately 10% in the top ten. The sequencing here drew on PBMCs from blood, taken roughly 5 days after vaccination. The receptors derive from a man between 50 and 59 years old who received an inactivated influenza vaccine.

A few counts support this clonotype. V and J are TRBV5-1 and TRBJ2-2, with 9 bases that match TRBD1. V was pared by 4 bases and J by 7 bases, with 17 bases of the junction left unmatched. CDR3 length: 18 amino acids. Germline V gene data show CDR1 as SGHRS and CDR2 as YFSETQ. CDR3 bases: TGCGCCAGCAGCCAGATATTTTTCGGGACAGGGTCTGTCGGGGAGCTGTTTTTT. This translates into CASSQIFFGTGSVGELFF.

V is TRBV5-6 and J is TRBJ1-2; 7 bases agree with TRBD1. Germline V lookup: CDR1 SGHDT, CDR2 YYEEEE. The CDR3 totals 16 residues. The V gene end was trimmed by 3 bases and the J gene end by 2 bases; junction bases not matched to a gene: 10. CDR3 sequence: CASSYQTGTVNYGYTF. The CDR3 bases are TGTGCCAGCAGCTATCAAACCGGGACAGTAAACTATGGCTACACCTTC. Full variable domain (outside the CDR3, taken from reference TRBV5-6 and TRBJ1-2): DAGVTQSPTHLIKTRGQQVTLRCSPKSGHDTVSWYQQALGQGPQFIFQYYEEEERQRGNFPDRFSGHQFPNYSSELNVNALLLGDSALYLCASSYQTGTVNYGYTFGSGTRLTVV.

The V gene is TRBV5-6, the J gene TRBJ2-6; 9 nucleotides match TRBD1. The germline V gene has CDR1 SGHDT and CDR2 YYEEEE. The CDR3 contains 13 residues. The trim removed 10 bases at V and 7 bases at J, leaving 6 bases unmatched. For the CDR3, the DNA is TGTGCCGGACAGGGGTTTGGCGCCAACGTCCTGACTTTC. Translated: CAGQGFGANVLTF.

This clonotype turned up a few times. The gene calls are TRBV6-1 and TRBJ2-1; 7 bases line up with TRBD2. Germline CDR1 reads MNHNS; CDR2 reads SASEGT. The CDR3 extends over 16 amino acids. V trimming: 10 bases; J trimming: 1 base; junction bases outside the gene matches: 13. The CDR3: CATLGRGGSSYNEQFF. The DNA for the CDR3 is TGTGCCACTCTCGGGCGCGGGGGATCGTCCTACAATGAGCAGTTCTTC.

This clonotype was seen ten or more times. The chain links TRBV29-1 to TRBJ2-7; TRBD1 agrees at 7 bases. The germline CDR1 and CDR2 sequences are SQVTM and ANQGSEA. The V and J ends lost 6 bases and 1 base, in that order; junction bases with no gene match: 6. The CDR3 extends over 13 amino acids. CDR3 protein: CSVRTGASYEQYF. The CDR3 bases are TGCAGCGTCCGGACAGGAGCGTCCTACGAGCAGTACTTC.

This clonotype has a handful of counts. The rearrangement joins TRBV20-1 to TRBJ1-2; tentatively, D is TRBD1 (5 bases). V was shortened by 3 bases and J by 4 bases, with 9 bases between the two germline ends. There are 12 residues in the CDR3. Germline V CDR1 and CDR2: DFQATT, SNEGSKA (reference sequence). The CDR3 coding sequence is TGCAGTGCTAGTGAGAGGGGCTATGGCTACACCTTC. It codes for CSASERGYGYTF.

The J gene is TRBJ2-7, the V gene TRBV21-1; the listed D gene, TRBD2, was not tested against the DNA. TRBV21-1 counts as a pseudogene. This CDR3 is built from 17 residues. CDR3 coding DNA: TGTGCCAGCAGCAAGGCCGGTAAAGGGCATGCGTCCTACGAGCAGTACTTC. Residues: CASSKAGKGHASYEQYF.

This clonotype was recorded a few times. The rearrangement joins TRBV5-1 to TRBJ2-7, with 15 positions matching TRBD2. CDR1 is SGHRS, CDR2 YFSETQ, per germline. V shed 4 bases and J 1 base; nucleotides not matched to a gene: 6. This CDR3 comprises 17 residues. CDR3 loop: CASSTGTSGGPSYEQYF. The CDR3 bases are TGCGCCAGCAGCACCGGGACTAGCGGGGGGCCTTCCTACGAGCAGTACTTC.

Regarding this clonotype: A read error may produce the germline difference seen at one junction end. DNA of the CDR3: TGTGCCAGCAGTCTGACCGTCGCGAACACCGGGGAGCTGTTTTTT. Translated: CASSLTVANTGELFF. V gene TRBV5-1 combines with J gene TRBJ2-2, with D uncertain. CDR3 length: 15 amino acids. From germline, CDR1 is SGHRS and CDR2 YFSETQ.

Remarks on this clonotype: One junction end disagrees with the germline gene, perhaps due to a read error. CDR3 amino acids: CSSSQERGEQYF. As DNA, the CDR3 is TGTTCCAGCAGCCAAGAGAGGGGCGAGCAGTACTTC. The chain couples TRBV3-1 to TRBJ2-7; D tentatively fits TRBD1 or TRBD2 (5 bases each). The CDR3 length is 12 residues. Germline lookup yields CDR1 LGHDT and CDR2 YNNKEL (reference sequence).

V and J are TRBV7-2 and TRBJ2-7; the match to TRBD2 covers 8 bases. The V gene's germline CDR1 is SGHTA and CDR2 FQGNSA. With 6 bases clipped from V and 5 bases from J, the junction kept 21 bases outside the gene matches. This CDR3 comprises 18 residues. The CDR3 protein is CASRLSGGPGLSSHEQYF. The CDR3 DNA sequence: TGTGCCAGCAGGTTAAGCGGGGGTCCGGGACTTAGTTCCCACGAGCAGTACTTC.

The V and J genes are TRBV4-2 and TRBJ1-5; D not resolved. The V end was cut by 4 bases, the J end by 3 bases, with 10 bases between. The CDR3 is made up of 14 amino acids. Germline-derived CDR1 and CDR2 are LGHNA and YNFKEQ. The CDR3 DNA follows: TGTGCCAGCAGCCCAATTGGAGCCAATCAGCCCCAGCATTTT. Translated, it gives CASSPIGANQPQHF.

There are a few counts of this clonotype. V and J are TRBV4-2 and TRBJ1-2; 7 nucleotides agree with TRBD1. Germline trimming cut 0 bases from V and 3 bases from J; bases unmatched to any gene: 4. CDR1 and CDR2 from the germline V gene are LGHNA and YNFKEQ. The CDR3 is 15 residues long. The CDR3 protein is CASSQDHGTDYGYTF. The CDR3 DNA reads TGTGCCAGCAGCCAAGATCACGGGACAGACTATGGCTACACCTTC.

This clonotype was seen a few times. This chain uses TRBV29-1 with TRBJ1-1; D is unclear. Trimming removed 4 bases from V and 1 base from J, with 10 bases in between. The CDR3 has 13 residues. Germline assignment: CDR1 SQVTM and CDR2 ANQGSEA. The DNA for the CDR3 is TGCAGCGTTGGCCAGTCCACGAACACTGAAGCTTTCTTT. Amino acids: CSVGQSTNTEAFF. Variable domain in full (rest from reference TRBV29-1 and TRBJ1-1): SAVISQKPSRDICQRGTSLTIQCQVDSQVTMMFWYRQQPGQSLTLIATANQGSEATYESGFVIDKFPISRPNLTFSTLTVSNMSPEDSSIYLCSVGQSTNTEAFFGQGTRLTVV.

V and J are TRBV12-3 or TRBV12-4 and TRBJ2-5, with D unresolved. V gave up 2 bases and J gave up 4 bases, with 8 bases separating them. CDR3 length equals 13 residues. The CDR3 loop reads CASSLKGSETQYF. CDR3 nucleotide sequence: TGTGCCAGCAGTTTAAAGGGTTCAGAGACCCAGTACTTC.

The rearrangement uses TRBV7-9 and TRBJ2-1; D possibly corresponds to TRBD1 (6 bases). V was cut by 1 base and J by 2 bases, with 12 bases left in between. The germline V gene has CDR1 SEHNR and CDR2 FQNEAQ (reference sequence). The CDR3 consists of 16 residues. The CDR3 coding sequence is TGTGCCAGCAGCTTAGGCAGGGGAGTTACCTACAATGAGCAGTTCTTC. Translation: CASSLGRGVTYNEQFF.

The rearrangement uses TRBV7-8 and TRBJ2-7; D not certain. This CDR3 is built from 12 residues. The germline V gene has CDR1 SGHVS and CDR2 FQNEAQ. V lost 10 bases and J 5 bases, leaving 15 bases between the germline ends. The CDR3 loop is CATQDGGHEQYF. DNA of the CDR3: TGTGCCACTCAGGACGGTGGCCACGAGCAGTACTTC.

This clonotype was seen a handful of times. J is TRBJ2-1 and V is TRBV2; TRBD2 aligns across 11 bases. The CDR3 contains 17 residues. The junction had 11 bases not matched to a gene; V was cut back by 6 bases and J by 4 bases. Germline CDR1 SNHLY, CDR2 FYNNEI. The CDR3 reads CASSPPGLAGLYNEQFF. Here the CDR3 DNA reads TGTGCCAGCAGCCCCCCCGGACTAGCGGGCCTATACAATGAGCAGTTCTTC.

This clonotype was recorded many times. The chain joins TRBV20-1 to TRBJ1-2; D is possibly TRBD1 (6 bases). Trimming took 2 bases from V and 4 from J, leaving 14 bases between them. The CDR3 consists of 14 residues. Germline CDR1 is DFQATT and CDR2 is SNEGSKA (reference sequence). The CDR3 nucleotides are TGCAGTGCTAGAAACGGCAGGGGAATCTATGGCTACACCTTC. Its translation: CSARNGRGIYGYTF.

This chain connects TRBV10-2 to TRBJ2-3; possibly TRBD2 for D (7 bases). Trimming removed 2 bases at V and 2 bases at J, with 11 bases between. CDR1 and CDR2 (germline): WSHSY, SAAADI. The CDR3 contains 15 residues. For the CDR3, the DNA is TGCGCCAGCAGTGAGGGGGGGGGCCCCACAGATACGCAGTATTTT. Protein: CASSEGGGPTDTQYF.

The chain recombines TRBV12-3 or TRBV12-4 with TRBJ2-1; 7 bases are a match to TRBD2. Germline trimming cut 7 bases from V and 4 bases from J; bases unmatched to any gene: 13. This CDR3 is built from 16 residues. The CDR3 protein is CASTLSGGLGYNEQFF. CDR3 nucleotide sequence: TGTGCCAGCACCCTTTCGGGAGGCTTAGGGTACAATGAGCAGTTCTTC.